What follows describes a single T cell receptor beta chain. These data originate in a study of blood T cell repertoires in COVID-19. About the research overall: There were acute and convalescent COVID-19 samples, and they came from the United States, Italy and Spain. Sources were T cells, B-cell-depleted T cells, or PBMCs; the material itself was cDNA or gDNA.

Method: immunoSEQ multiplex PCR; TCRdb's copy keeps in-frame clones and lacks some. Of about 140,000 clones in the sample, over 75% were seen once. V lost 3 bases to trimming and J lost 3 bases; unmatched junction nucleotides: 2. CDR1 and CDR2 (germline): SGDLS, YYNGEE. CDR3 length: 14 residues. This TCR was recovered from a man aged 50 to 60 with acute or convalescent COVID-19. The sequenced material came from peripheral blood. The rearrangement joins TRBV9 to TRBJ2-3; 9 nucleotides align to TRBD1. CDR3 in amino acids: CASSAGQGTDTQYF. CDR3 coding DNA: TGTGCCAGCAGCGCCGGACAGGGGACAGATACGCAGTATTTT.